This T cell receptor beta chain appears in the sequencing data of a study of early T cells in non-severe SARS-CoV-2 infection (dated by TCRdb to the early 2020s). For the wider study: TCR sequencing used bulk RNA from unsorted whole blood, so alpha and beta chains could not be paired.

The library was prepared using 5' RACE. Sequencing took place on a NextSeq 500. In the TCR library protocol, unique molecular identifiers were attached to individual cDNA molecules to correct for PCR bias and sequencing error. Sequencing covered both TCR alpha and beta chains, and within each sample the abundances of alpha and beta sequences were tightly co-correlated. The source study handled its data this way. Decombinator V4 was used to annotate the V gene, J gene and CDR3 of the TCR sequences. Expanded TCRs were defined as changing significantly between any two time points under a Poisson model with p below 0.0001. TCR abundances were normalised to the total number of TCRs sequenced per sample and expressed as counts per million. MAIT TCRs were defined by TRAV1-2 paired with TRAJ12, TRAJ20 or TRAJ33, and iNKT TCRs by TRAV10 paired with TRAJ18. VDJdb, accessed 1 November 2021, was searched for CMV, EBV and SARS-CoV-2 annotated TCRs, with TCRs annotated for multiple antigens excluded. TCRdb passed the public sequencing reads through fastp at Q25 and MiXCR, retaining productive beta sequences. One record per CDR3 amino acid sequence lists the most common genes and DNA. The V and J calls, along with clone size, are taken from TCRdb and not from the paper's own processing. This sample lists 55,000 to 70,000 distinct CDR3 sequences; 10% to 15% were detected once. The top ten constitute more than 1.5% of the sample.

The sample holds many counts of this clonotype. The target of this receptor is not known. No base-level quality is on record; no much larger clone is a single base apart. The study was a case-control design nested within a healthcare worker cohort in London, UK, with weekly nasopharyngeal swab PCR tests and blood sampling. Healthcare workers were recruited during the week of the UK lockdown, between 23 and 31 March 2020, and followed weekly for up to roughly 15 weeks. On the study overall, not on this receptor specifically: VDJdb matching was skewed toward anti-spike CD8 responses, so virus-specific expansions were likely underestimated and private and CD4 specificities were missed.

From V the trimming removes 4 bases and from J it removes 4 bases, while the gene matches leave 5 bases of the junction unaccounted for. The CDR3 goes from the cysteine to the phenylalanine over 14 residues. The DNA shown is the 42-base CDR3, in frame from base 1. CDR1 and CDR2 are drawn from the germline V gene: ENHRY, SYGVKD. The sample comprised whole blood. This TCR came from an adult who was a healthcare worker with PCR-confirmed SARS-CoV-2 infection or an uninfected control (not recorded which). The rearrangement joined TRBV10-3 to TRBJ2-3, and TRBD2 matches 7 of the central bases. This receptor has the CDR3 CAISAAGLSDTQYF. The nucleotide sequence is given as TGTGCCATCAGTGCAGCGGGGCTCTCAGATACGCAGTATTTT.